Below, 32 T cell receptor beta chains from the same sample are listed, as sequenced in a study of blood T cell repertoires in COVID-19. Repertoires were generated with immunoSEQ multiplex PCR, while TCRdb's copy carries only in-frame clones and drops some. The table lists 100,000 to 150,000 clones, approximately 81% of them singletons. The sequenced sample consisted of peripheral blood. These receptors all come from a man aged 60-69 years with acute or convalescent COVID-19.

This clone occurred a few times. This chain uses TRBV30 with TRBJ1-4; no firm D call. CDR3 size: 12 residues. The germline gives CDR1 GTSNPN, CDR2 SVGIG (reference sequence). Trimming removed 5 bases from V and 7 bases from J, with 11 bases in between. The CDR3 region has the DNA TGTGCCTGGGGAGCGCGCCCTGAAAAACTGTTTTTT. Amino acid sequence: CAWGARPEKLFF.

The rearrangement uses TRBV5-1 and TRBJ2-3; 9 bases agree with TRBD1. The J segment lost 0 bases and the V segment lost 3 bases, leaving 5 bases of the junction unmatched. Germline lookup yields CDR1 SGHRS and CDR2 YFSETQ. This CDR3 is built from 16 residues. For the CDR3, the DNA is TGCGCCAGCAGCTCCTACGGACAGGGGAGCACAGATACGCAGTATTTT. It codes for CASSSYGQGSTDTQYF.

This rearrangement joins TRBV10-3 to TRBJ1-2, with 9 nucleotides matching TRBD1. J gave up 8 bases and V 3 bases, and 10 bases lay outside the gene matches. The CDR3 spans 15 residues. Germline CDR1 and CDR2: ENHRY and SYGVKD. This CDR3 is CAISDPGQGGKGYTF. The CDR3 coding sequence is TGTGCCATCAGTGACCCGGGACAGGGAGGTAAAGGCTACACCTTC.

The rearrangement joins TRBV5-5 to TRBJ2-1; D perhaps matches TRBD2 (5 bases). The V and J ends lost 1 base and 1 base respectively, with 6 bases between them. Germline lookup yields CDR1 SGHKS and CDR2 YYEKEE (reference sequence). The CDR3 spans 14 residues. This chain's CDR3 is CASSLWESYNEQFF. The CDR3 DNA reads as TGTGCCAGCAGCTTGTGGGAGTCCTACAATGAGCAGTTCTTC.

This chain joins TRBV5-1 and TRBJ2-3, with D unresolved. Germline V gives CDR1 SGHRS, CDR2 YFSETQ. Trimming cost V 1 base and J 2 bases, with 8 bases left between them. This CDR3 is built from 14 residues. CDR3 residues: CASSLLAATDTQYF. The CDR3, as DNA: TGCGCCAGCAGCTTGCTTGCGGCCACAGATACGCAGTATTTT.

The chain employs TRBV19 and TRBJ1-2, with TRBD1 matching over 7 bases. Germline CDR1 is LNHDA and CDR2 is SQIVND (reference sequence). The ends lost 10 bases at V and 6 bases at J; junction bases unmatched: 11. The CDR3 sequence is 13 residues long. Here the CDR3 DNA reads TGTGCCATCCATGATGGAGACAGGGATGGCTACACCTTC. Translating it yields CAIHDGDRDGYTF.

The rearrangement uses TRBV9 and TRBJ2-3; 8 positions match TRBD2. The junction had 6 bases not matched to a gene; V was cut back by 2 bases and J by 1 base. The CDR3 sequence is 16 residues long. CDR1 is SGDLS and CDR2 is YYNGEE in the germline V gene. CDR3 residues: CASSVLGRGGTDTQYF. CDR3 nucleotide sequence: TGTGCCAGCAGCGTTTTAGGGCGGGGGGGCACAGATACGCAGTATTTT.

The table lists this clone with a few counts. The gene calls are TRBV27 and TRBJ2-7; 7 bases match TRBD2. Germline-derived CDR1 and CDR2 are MNHEY and SMNVEV (reference sequence). The ends lost 0 bases at V and 2 bases at J; junction bases unmatched: 4. The CDR3 loop spans 15 amino acids. The CDR3 loop is CASSLSRGGTYEQYF. The CDR3 nucleotides are TGTGCCAGCAGTTTATCGAGGGGAGGGACCTACGAGCAGTACTTC.

The chain couples TRBV2 to TRBJ2-7, with 7 bases fitting TRBD1. The V and J ends lost 8 bases and 6 bases, in that order; junction bases with no gene match: 10. From germline, CDR1 is SNHLY and CDR2 FYNNEI. The CDR3 has 13 amino acids. This CDR3 is CASSGTAEFEQYF. As DNA, the CDR3 is TGTGCCAGCTCGGGGACAGCCGAGTTCGAGCAGTACTTC. The full variable domain, with the rest looked up from reference TRBV2 and TRBJ2-7, is EPEVTQTPSHQVTQMGQEVILRCVPISNHLYFYWYRQILGQKVEFLVSFYNNEISEKSEIFDDQFSVERPDGSNFTLKIRSTKLEDSAMYFCASSGTAEFEQYFGPGTRLTVT.

The V and J genes are TRBV5-6 and TRBJ1-5, with D maybe TRBD1 (5 bases). This CDR3 is built from 15 residues. The V end lost 0 bases, the J end lost 5 bases, and 12 bases lay between the germline ends. The germline V gene has CDR1 SGHDT and CDR2 YYEEEE. The DNA for the CDR3 is TGTGCCAGCAGCTTGGCAGGGCAGCGATATCAGCCCCAGCATTTT. This gives the protein CASSLAGQRYQPQHF.

This chain uses TRBV7-9 with TRBJ2-1; 7 nucleotides align to TRBD1. Germline CDR1 and CDR2: SEHNR and FQNEAQ (reference sequence). Losses at the gene ends were 5 bases for V and 10 bases for J; bases not matched to a gene: 5. This CDR3 comprises 12 residues. The CDR3 bases are TGTGCCAGCAGCCCGACAGGGTACGAGCAGTTCTTC. Its protein is CASSPTGYEQFF.

The chain couples TRBV3-1 (or the pseudogene TRBV3-2) to TRBJ1-2, with D unclear. CDR3 length equals 15 residues. The germline gives CDR1 LGHDT, CDR2 YNNKEL (reference sequence). Trimming pared 0 bases from V and 3 bases from J, leaving 11 bases between. The DNA of the CDR3 is TGTGCCAGCAGCCAAGATCGCGGACTCCACTATGGCTACACCTTC. Protein: CASSQDRGLHYGYTF.

The chain employs TRBV18 and TRBJ2-3; 12 bases are a match to TRBD2. From germline, CDR1 is KGHSH and CDR2 LQKENI. V lost 6 bases and J lost 4; bases outside the gene matches: 5. The CDR3 totals 15 residues. The CDR3 region has the DNA TGTGCCAGCTCCCTAGCGGGAGGGCCCGCAGATACGCAGTATTTT. Amino acid sequence: CASSLAGGPADTQYF.

The chain carries TRBV5-6 and TRBJ2-7; 7 bases are shared with TRBD2. With V trimmed by 0 bases and J by 1 base, 1 base remained unmatched. The germline V gene has CDR1 SGHDT and CDR2 YYEEEE. The CDR3 length is 14 residues. CDR3 DNA sequence: TGTGCCAGCAGCTTGGTGGGAGGGTCCTACGAGCAGTACTTC. Encoded protein: CASSLVGGSYEQYF.

This clone was counted between two and nine times. CDR3 amino acids: CASSLDTGAYGYTF. The CDR3 DNA sequence: TGTGCCAGCAGCTTGGATACAGGGGCCTATGGCTACACCTTC. The V gene is TRBV5-6, the J gene TRBJ1-2; 7 nucleotides align to TRBD1. This CDR3 region has 14 residues. Per germline, CDR1 SGHDT and CDR2 YYEEEE. Trimming at V came to 0 bases and at J to 4 bases, leaving 3 bases not matched to a gene.

The chain couples TRBV5-4 to TRBJ2-1, with D unclear. This CDR3 is 12 amino acids long. Germline V lookup: CDR1 SGHNT, CDR2 YYREEE (reference sequence). The germline V and J ends were trimmed by 3 bases and 10 bases, with 11 bases remaining between them. CDR3 coding DNA: TGTGCCAGCAGCTGGATGACTGGGGAGCAGTTCTTC. Protein: CASSWMTGEQFF.

V is TRBV11-2 and J is TRBJ2-7; tentatively, D is TRBD1 (5 bases). Germline V CDR1 and CDR2: SGHAT, FQNNGV. This CDR3 spans 12 amino acids. Trimming took off 6 bases at V and 4 bases at J, with 10 bases between the two ends. The CDR3 DNA is TGTGCCAGCAGTAGGCAGGGTTACGAGCAGTACTTC. Amino acid sequence: CASSRQGYEQYF.

CDR3 residues: CANSGQGLYEQYF. The CDR3 nucleotides are TGTGCCAACTCCGGACAGGGGCTTTACGAGCAGTACTTC. V usage is TRBV10-3 and J usage is TRBJ2-7; 9 bases match TRBD1. The CDR3 is made up of 13 amino acids. J lost 4 bases, V lost 10 bases, and 8 bases had no gene match. Per the germline V gene, CDR1 is ENHRY and CDR2 is SYGVKD.

The chain links TRBV5-1 to TRBJ2-7; TRBD2 matches 7 bases. Trimming took 0 bases from V and 1 from J; bases not matched to a gene: 4. The V gene's germline CDR1 is SGHRS and CDR2 YFSETQ. The CDR3 is made up of 15 amino acids. The CDR3 region has the DNA TGCGCCAGCAGCTTGGCGGGGCGGGAGTCCTACGAGCAGTACTTC. Translating gives CASSLAGRESYEQYF.

The gene calls are TRBV7-9 and TRBJ2-1, with TRBD1 matching 10 bases. With 4 bases clipped from V and 7 bases from J, the junction kept 7 bases outside the gene matches. Germline assignment: CDR1 SEHNR and CDR2 FQNEAQ (reference sequence). The CDR3 runs 15 residues. In DNA, the CDR3 is TGTGCCAGCAGCTCGACAGGGGGCACGGGGAATGAGCAGTTCTTC. It codes for CASSSTGGTGNEQFF.

This sequence joins TRBV11-2 and TRBJ2-1; TRBD2 aligns across 15 bases. Germline V CDR1 and CDR2: SGHAT, FQNNGV. The CDR3 is made up of 15 amino acids. V gave up 5 bases and J gave up 6 bases; unmatched junction bases: 2. The CDR3 loop reads CASSRTSGGANEQFF. CDR3 nucleotide sequence: TGTGCCAGCAGCAGGACTAGCGGGGGGGCCAATGAGCAGTTCTTC.

The rearrangement uses TRBV5-4 and TRBJ2-2; 10 bases agree with TRBD1. The CDR3 extends over 15 amino acids. V was pared by 3 bases and J by 3 bases, with 2 bases of the junction left unmatched. CDR1 SGHNT and CDR2 YYREEE come from the germline V gene (reference sequence). The CDR3 DNA reads TGTGCCAGCAGCTGGGACAGGGGTGACACCGGGGAGCTGTTTTTT. Its translation: CASSWDRGDTGELFF.

The chain couples TRBV11-2 to TRBJ2-1; 9 bases are shared with TRBD2. V gave up 6 bases and J gave up 3 bases; unmatched junction bases: 15. The germline CDR1 and CDR2 sequences are SGHAT and FQNNGV. The CDR3 consists of 18 residues. CDR3: CASSSLAGVSSYYNEQFF. The CDR3 nucleotides read TGTGCCAGCAGTTCCTTAGCGGGGGTGTCCTCCTACTACAATGAGCAGTTCTTC.

This clone was found a few times. CDR3 coding DNA: TGTGCCAGCAGCCCCCCACGACAGTCTAGCGAGCAGTACTTC. Its protein is CASSPPRQSSEQYF. This sequence joins TRBV6-5 and TRBJ2-7; the D gene is possibly TRBD1 (5 bases). The germline V and J ends were trimmed by 6 bases and 6 bases, with 18 bases remaining between them. The CDR3 length is 14 residues. CDR1 is MNHEY, CDR2 SVGAGI, per germline.

The chain is built from TRBV4-1 and TRBJ2-3; TRBD2 matches 7 bases. V gave up 1 base and J gave up 5 bases; unmatched junction bases: 6. Germline V lookup: CDR1 MGHRA, CDR2 YSYEKL. The CDR3 has 15 residues. CDR3 DNA sequence: TGCGCCAGCAGCCAAGGTCAAGTAGCGGGAGATACGCAGTATTTT. As protein: CASSQGQVAGDTQYF.

The rearrangement joins TRBV3-1 (or the pseudogene TRBV3-2) to TRBJ2-2; 9 bases are a match to TRBD2. Germline CDR1 LGHDT, CDR2 YNNKEL (reference sequence). The CDR3 consists of 15 residues. V lost 4 bases, J lost 4 bases, and 4 bases stayed unmatched. CDR3 sequence (DNA): TGTGCCAGCAGCCGTAGACTAGCGGTCACCGGGGAGCTGTTTTTT. Its protein product is CASSRRLAVTGELFF.

The chain carries TRBV6-5 and TRBJ2-5; 7 positions agree with TRBD2. From germline, CDR1 is MNHEY and CDR2 SVGAGI. The CDR3 spans 15 residues. J was trimmed by 2 bases and V by 6 bases; bases with no gene match: 9. The chain's CDR3 is CASRMAGDRQETQYF. CDR3 nucleotide sequence: TGTGCCAGCAGGATGGCGGGAGACCGTCAAGAGACCCAGTACTTC.

This clone was observed a handful of times. This chain links TRBV27 with TRBJ1-6; 7 bases align to TRBD1. The CDR3 covers 14 residues. Germline assignment: CDR1 MNHEY and CDR2 SMNVEV (reference sequence). V shed 7 bases, J shed 4 bases, and the junction held 4 bases outside the gene matches. The CDR3 coding sequence is TGTGCCAGCACGAGGGACAGATATAATTCACCCCTCCACTTT. The encoded protein is CASTRDRYNSPLHF.

The V call is TRBV9, the J call TRBJ2-1, with TRBD2 matching over 15 bases. V lost 3 bases and J lost 5; bases outside the gene matches: 12. The CDR3 covers 19 residues. CDR1 and CDR2 (germline): SGDLS, YYNGEE. CDR3 DNA sequence: TGTGCCAGCAGCGCTCCGGGACTAGCGGGAGGTTTCTCTAACAATGAGCAGTTCTTC. Its protein is CASSAPGLAGGFSNNEQFF.

This clone appeared once. The chain employs TRBV9 and TRBJ2-2, with 7 bases matching TRBD1. J lost 3 bases, V lost 0 bases, and 5 bases had no gene match. CDR1 and CDR2 (germline): SGDLS, YYNGEE. This CDR3 has 16 amino acids. CDR3 sequence: CASSVEGAKYTGELFF. In DNA, the CDR3 is TGTGCCAGCAGCGTAGAGGGGGCCAAATACACCGGGGAGCTGTTTTTT.

The chain has TRBV30 and TRBJ1-2; D gene uncertain. The CDR3 covers 13 residues. CDR1 GTSNPN and CDR2 SVGIG come from the germline V gene (reference sequence). Trimming took 6 bases from V and 1 from J, leaving 12 bases between them. The CDR3 protein is CACPAGGNYGYTF. The CDR3 nucleotides read TGTGCCTGCCCGGCGGGAGGTAACTATGGCTACACCTTC. Full variable domain (rest looked up from reference TRBV30 and TRBJ1-2): SQTIHQWPATLVQPVGSPLSLECTVEGTSNPNLYWYRQAAGRGLQLLFYSVGIGQISSEVPQNLSASRPQDRQFILSSKKLLLSDSGFYLCACPAGGNYGYTFGSGTRLTVV.

The V and J genes are TRBV24-1 and TRBJ1-2, with a tentative D call TRBD1 (5 bases). CDR3 size: 17 residues. Germline lookup yields CDR1 KGHDR and CDR2 SFDVKD. V dropped 7 bases and J dropped 8 bases, with 28 bases sitting between them. The CDR3 nucleotides are TGTGCCACCAGAGGACATATCTCTGGCAGGGCGTGGAGCGGCTACACCTTC. Translated, it gives CATRGHISGRAWSGYTF.